These 5 T cell receptor beta chains originate from one sample sequenced in a study of blood T cells in healthy people across ages. Alongside a J-beta primer mix, a sample-barcoded 5' primer served in a second PCR lasting about 7 to 11 cycles. TCRdb re-called the 5' RACE reads through MiXCR, storing one row per CDR3 protein. Of about 1,500,000 distinct CDR3 sequences in the sample, 28% were seen once. The sample comprised blood. These TCRs come from a woman aged 25 to 39 in good health.

This clonotype was seen a handful of times. The chain has TRBV18 and TRBJ1-1; D remains unclear. V was cut by 3 bases and J by 8 bases, with 16 bases left in between. The CDR3 consists of 14 residues. Germline V lookup: CDR1 KGHSH, CDR2 LQKENI. The CDR3 region is CASSPGNQAPEAFF. In nucleotides, the CDR3 is TGTGCCAGCTCACCGGGGAACCAAGCCCCCGAAGCTTTCTTT.

The chain employs TRBV10-3 and TRBJ2-3; TRBD2 matches at 15 bases. The CDR3 is made up of 16 amino acids. CDR1 is ENHRY, CDR2 SYGVKD, per germline. The V and J ends lost 4 bases and 8 bases, in that order; junction bases with no gene match: 7. The CDR3 region has the DNA TGTGCCATCAGTGCGGGACTAGCGGGAGGAGGAGGTACGCAGTATTTT. Translation gives CAISAGLAGGGGTQYF.

This clonotype was seen a handful of times. The V call is TRBV4-3, the J call TRBJ2-7; 10 positions agree with TRBD1. CDR3 size: 15 residues. Germline V gene sequence: CDR1 LGHNA, CDR2 YSLEER. Trimming cost V 4 bases and J 5 bases; bases outside gene matches: 8. The CDR3 DNA reads TGCGCCAGCAGCCCCGGGACAGGGGTGGTGAACGAGCAGTACTTC. This encodes CASSPGTGVVNEQYF.

The chain is built from TRBV7-9 and TRBJ2-5; D remains unclear. TRBJ2-1 explains the end of the DNA better; the J call may be wrong. The germline V gene has CDR1 SEHNR and CDR2 FQNEAQ (reference sequence). The CDR3 is 14 residues long. CDR3: CASSSAYYQETQFF. As DNA, the CDR3 is TGTGCCAGCAGCTCCGCCTACTACCAAGAGACCCAGTTCTTC.

The sample holds many counts of this clonotype. V and J are TRBV29-1 and TRBJ2-7, with 10 bases fitting TRBD1. There are 13 residues in the CDR3. V shed 6 bases and J 2 bases; nucleotides not matched to a gene: 4. The germline gives CDR1 SQVTM, CDR2 ANQGSEA. The CDR3: CSVWTGGTYEQYF. CDR3 sequence (DNA): TGCAGCGTCTGGACAGGGGGAACCTACGAGCAGTACTTC.